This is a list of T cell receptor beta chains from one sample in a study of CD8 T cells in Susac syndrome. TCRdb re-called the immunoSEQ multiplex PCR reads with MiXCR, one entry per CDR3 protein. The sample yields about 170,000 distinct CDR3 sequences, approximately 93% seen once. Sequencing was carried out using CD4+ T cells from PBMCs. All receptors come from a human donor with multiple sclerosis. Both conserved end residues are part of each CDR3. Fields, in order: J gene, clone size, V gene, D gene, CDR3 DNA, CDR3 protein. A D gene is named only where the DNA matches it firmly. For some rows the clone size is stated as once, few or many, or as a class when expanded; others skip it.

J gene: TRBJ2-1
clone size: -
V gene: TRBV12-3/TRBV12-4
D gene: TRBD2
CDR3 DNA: TGTGCCAGCAGTACCGGACTAGCGATATACAATGAGCAGTTCTTC
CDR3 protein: CASSTGLAIYNEQFF

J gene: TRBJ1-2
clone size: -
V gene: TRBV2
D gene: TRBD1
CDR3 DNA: TGTGCCAGCAGTGGACAGGGGACGGGCTATGGCTACACCTTC
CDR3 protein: CASSGQGTGYGYTF

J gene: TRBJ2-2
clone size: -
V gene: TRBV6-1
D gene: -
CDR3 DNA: TGTGCCAGCAGTACCAGTATTTCGCTAGCAGGCACCGGGGAGCTGTTTTTT
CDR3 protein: CASSTSISLAGTGELFF

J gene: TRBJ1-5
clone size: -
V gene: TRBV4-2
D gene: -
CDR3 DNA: TGTGCCAGCAGCCAAGGTGGTAAGGGTAGCAATCAGCCCCAGCATTTT
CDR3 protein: CASSQGGKGSNQPQHF

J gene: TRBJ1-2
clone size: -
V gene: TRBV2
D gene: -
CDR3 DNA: TGTGCCAGCAGAGCCGGGACAACCAACTATGGCTACACCTTC
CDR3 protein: CASRAGTTNYGYTF

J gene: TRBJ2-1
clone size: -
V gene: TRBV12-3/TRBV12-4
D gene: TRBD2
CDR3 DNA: TGTGCCAGCAGTTCGCAGATCCTAGCGGGAGTGGTAGTTGAGCAGTTCTTC
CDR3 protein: CASSSQILAGVVVEQFF

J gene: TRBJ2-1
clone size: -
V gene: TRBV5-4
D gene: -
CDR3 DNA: TGTGCCAGCAGCTTGGGGATAGTTGGGGGCTACAATGAGCAGTTCTTC
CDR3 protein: CASSLGIVGGYNEQFF

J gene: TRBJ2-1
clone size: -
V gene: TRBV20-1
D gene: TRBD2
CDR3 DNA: TGCAGTGCTAGAGTAGGTCCAGCGGGAGCCCACAATGAGCAGTTCTTC
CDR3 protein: CSARVGPAGAHNEQFF

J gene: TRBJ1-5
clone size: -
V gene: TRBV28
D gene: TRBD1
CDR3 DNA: TGTGCCAGCTCAGGGGGAGGTCAGCCCCAGCATTTT
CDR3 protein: CASSGGGQPQHF

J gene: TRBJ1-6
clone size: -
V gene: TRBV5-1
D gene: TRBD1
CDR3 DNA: TGCGCCAGCAGCCCCGGAGGGACAGGGGATAATTCACCCCTCCACTTT
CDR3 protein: CASSPGGTGDNSPLHF

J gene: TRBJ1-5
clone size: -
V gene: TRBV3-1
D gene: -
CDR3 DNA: TGTGCCAGCAGCCAAGATACGACCGGGACCCAGCATTTT
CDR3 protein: CASSQDTTGTQHF

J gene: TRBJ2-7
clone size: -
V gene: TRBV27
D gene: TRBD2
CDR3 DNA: TGTGCCAGCTCCCCCCCCGTGGCGGGGGGCCGGTACGAGCAGTACTTC
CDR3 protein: CASSPPVAGGRYEQYF

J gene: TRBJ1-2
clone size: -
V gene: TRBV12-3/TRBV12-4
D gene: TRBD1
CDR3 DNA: TGTGCCAGCAGGACGACAGGGAAAGGCTACACCTTC
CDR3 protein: CASRTTGKGYTF

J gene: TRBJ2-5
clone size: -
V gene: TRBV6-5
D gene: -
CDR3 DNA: TGTGCCAGCAGACACGCTAGGACCCAGTACTTC
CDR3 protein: CASRHARTQYF

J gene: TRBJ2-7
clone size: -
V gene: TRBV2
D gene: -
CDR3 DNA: TGTGCCAGCAGTGAAGCACTAAGCTCCTACGAGCAGTACTTC
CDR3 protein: CASSEALSSYEQYF

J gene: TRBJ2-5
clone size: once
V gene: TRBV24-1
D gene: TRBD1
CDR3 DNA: TGTGCCACCAGTGTAAAGACAGGGGGCCGAGAGACCCAGTACTTC
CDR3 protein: CATSVKTGGRETQYF

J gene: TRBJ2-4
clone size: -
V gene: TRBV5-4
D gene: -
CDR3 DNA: TGTGCCAGCAGCTCACAACAGGGACACAAAAACATTCAGTACTTC
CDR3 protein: CASSSQQGHKNIQYF

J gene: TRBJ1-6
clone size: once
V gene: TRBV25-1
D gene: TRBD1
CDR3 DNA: TGTGCCAGCAGCCCCGACAGGGCGAATCTAAATTCACCCCTCCACTTT
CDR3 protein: CASSPDRANLNSPLHF

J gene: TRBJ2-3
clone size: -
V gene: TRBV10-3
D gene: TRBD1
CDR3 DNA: TGTGCCATCTGGCAGCAGGGGGTAGATACGCAGTATTTT
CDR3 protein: CAIWQQGVDTQYF

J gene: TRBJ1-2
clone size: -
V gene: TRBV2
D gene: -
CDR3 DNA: TGTGCCAGCAGTGAAGCGCTAGTGGGGGCGAATGGCTACACCTTC
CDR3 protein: CASSEALVGANGYTF

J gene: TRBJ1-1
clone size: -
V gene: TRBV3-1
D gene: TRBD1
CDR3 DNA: TGTGCCAGCAGCCAAGCTATCTCGGACAGGGTTGACACTGAAGCTTTCTTT
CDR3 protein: CASSQAISDRVDTEAFF

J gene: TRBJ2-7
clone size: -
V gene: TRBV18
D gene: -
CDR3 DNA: TGTGCCAGCTCACCTCGACAAGATGAGCAGTACTTC
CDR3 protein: CASSPRQDEQYF

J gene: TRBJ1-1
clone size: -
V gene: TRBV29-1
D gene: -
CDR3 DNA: TGCAGCGTTGTTAGCACTGAAGCTTTCTTT
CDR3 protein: CSVVSTEAFF

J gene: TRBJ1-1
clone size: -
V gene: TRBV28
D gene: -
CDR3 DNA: TGTGCCAGCAGACTCATAGGGGAAACTTCGCAAGCTTTCTTT
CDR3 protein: CASRLIGETSQAFF

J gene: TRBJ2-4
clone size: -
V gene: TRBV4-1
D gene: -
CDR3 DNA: TGCGCCAGCAGGCAGGGAGGGGGCGAGGCCAAAAACATTCAGTACTTC
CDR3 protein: CASRQGGGEAKNIQYF

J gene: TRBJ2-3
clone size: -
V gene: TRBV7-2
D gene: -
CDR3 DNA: TGTGCCAGCAGCTTGAGCTCTACCCGGGGCACAGATACGCAGTATTTT
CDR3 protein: CASSLSSTRGTDTQYF

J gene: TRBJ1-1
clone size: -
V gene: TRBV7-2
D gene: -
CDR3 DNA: TGTGCCAGCAGCCGCCCGGCAGGGAACACTGAAGCTTTCTTT
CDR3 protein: CASSRPAGNTEAFF

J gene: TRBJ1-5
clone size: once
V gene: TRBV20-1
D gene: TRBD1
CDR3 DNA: TGCAGTGCTATAGACGGGACAGGCAATCAGCCCCAGCATTTT
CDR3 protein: CSAIDGTGNQPQHF

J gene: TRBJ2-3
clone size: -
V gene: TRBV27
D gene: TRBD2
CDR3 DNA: TGTGCCAGCAGAGGGGGGGGACTAGCGGAACCGGATACGCAGTATTTT
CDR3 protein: CASRGGGLAEPDTQYF

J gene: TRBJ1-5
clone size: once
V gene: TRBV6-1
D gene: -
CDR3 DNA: TGTGCCAGCAGTGAAACGGAAGGGGTAAATCAGCCCCAGCATTTT
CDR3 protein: CASSETEGVNQPQHF

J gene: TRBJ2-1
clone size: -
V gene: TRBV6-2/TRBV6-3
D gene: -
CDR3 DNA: TGTGCCAGCAGTCCCCGGACTCGTCAGAGGCGCAATGAGCAGTTCTTC
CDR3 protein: CASSPRTRQRRNEQFF

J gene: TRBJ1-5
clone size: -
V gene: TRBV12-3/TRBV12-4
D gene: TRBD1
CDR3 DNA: TGTGCCAGCAGTCCGACAGGGACCTTCGGGAGCAATCAGCCCCAGCATTTT
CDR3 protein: CASSPTGTFGSNQPQHF

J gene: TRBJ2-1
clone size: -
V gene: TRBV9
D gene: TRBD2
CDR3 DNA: TGTGCCAGCAGTCCCCGACTAGCCACCTACCTGGGAGAGCAGTTCTTC
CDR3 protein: CASSPRLATYLGEQFF

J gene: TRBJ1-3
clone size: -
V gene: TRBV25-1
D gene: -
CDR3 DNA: TGTGCCAGCAGTGACAGCAACTCTGGAAACACCATATATTTT
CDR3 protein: CASSDSNSGNTIYF

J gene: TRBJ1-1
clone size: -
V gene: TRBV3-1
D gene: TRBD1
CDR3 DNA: TGTGCCAGCAGCTTGGGGACAGGGGGAGTCCGAGGGAACACTGAAGCTTTCTTT
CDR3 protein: CASSLGTGGVRGNTEAFF

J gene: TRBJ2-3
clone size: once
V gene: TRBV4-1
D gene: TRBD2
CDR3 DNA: TGCGCCAGCAGCCGTGGACTAGCGCCTAGCACAGATACGCAGTATTTT
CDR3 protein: CASSRGLAPSTDTQYF

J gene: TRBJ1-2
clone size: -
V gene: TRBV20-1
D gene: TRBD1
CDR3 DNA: TGCAGTGCCTCCGGGACAGGGTTTGGCTACACCTTC
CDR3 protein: CSASGTGFGYTF

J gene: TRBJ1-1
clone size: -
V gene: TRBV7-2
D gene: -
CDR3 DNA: TGTGCCAGCAGCTTCGAGGTAGGGCTCACTGAAGCTTTCTTT
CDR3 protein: CASSFEVGLTEAFF

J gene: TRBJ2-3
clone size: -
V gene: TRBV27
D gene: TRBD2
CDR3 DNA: TGTGCCAGCAGGCCTTGGGGGACTAGCGGGAGAGCTAGCACAGATACGCAGTATTTT
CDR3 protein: CASRPWGTSGRASTDTQYF

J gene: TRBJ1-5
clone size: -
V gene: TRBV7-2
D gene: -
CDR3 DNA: TGTGCCAGCAGCTTAATAGGAGGCAATCAGCCCCAGCATTTT
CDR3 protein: CASSLIGGNQPQHF

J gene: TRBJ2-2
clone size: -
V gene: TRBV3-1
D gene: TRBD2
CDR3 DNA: TGTGCCAGCAGCCAAGTCCTAGCGGGCGGGGAGCTGTTTTTT
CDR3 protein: CASSQVLAGGELFF

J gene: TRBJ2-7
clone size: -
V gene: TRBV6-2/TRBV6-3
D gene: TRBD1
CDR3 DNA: TGTGCCAGCAGTCGGGACAGGGGGAGCTACGAGCAGTACTTC
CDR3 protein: CASSRDRGSYEQYF

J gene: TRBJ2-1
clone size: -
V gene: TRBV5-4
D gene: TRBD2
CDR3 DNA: TGTGCCAGCAGCGCGACTAGCGGAATTGGAAATGAGCAGTTCTTC
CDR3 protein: CASSATSGIGNEQFF

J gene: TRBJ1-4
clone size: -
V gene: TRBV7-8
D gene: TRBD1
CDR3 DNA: TGTGCCAGCAGCCGCGACAGGGGTAATAATGAAAAACTGTTTTTT
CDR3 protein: CASSRDRGNNEKLFF